This T cell receptor beta chain is drawn from a study of T-cell memory formation after mild COVID-19. Study-wide findings and caveats: The finding that pre-infection memory included some responding clones suggested that cross-reactive memory joined. Unconfirmed was the SARS-CoV-2 specificity of second-wave clones that peaked on day 37.

Many counts were recorded for this clonotype. What it recognizes is unknown. One entry per CDR3 protein, called by TCRdb with MiXCR from the 5' RACE reads. The repertoire holds 350,000 to 450,000 distinct CDR3 sequences, with 25% to 30% as singletons. This sequence was found in an adult woman who had mild COVID-19 (a few samples of this study predate the infection). Cell type and time point are not known. Sequenced: PBMCs or a T cell subset sorted from them (not recorded which).

This CDR3 is CATSRGQGTDTQYF. For the CDR3, the DNA is TGTGCCACCAGCAGGGGACAGGGGACAGATACGCAGTATTTT. The chain couples TRBV15 to TRBJ2-3, with 10 nucleotides matching TRBD1. The CDR3 length is 14 residues. V lost 3 bases to trimming and J lost 3 bases; unmatched junction nucleotides: 0. The germline V gene encodes CDR1 LNHNV and CDR2 YYDKDF (reference sequence). Full variable domain (rest looked up from reference TRBV15 and TRBJ2-3): DAMVIQNPRYQVTQFGKPVTLSCSQTLNHNVMYWYQQKSSQAPKLLFHYYDKDFNNEADTPDNFQSRRPNTSFCFLDIRSPGLGDTAMYLCATSRGQGTDTQYFGPGTRLTVL.